This T cell receptor (beta chain) was identified during a study of T cell changes during pregnancy in multiple sclerosis. Sequenced by immunoSEQ multiplex PCR; TCRdb stores in-frame clones only, minus some. The sample holds tens of thousands of clones, approximately 90% seen once. The germline CDR1 and CDR2 sequences are MNHEY and SMNVEV (reference sequence). The length of the CDR3 is 13 residues. V dropped 7 bases and J dropped 8; count of bases not matched to a gene: 6. This sample comprised CD4+ T cells from peripheral blood mononuclear cells, obtained in the first trimester of pregnancy. This clonotype originated in a female donor in good health, enrolled as a control in a pregnancy study. The chain carries TRBV27 and TRBJ2-1, with 9 nucleotides matching TRBD2. The DNA for the CDR3 is TGTGCCAGCACTGGGACTAGCAAAGATGAGCAGTTCTTC. Translating gives CASTGTSKDEQFF.